The 12 T cell receptor beta chains below were found in one sample sequenced in a study of memory CD4+ T cells and cytomegalovirus serostatus. Single viable CD3+CD4+CD8-CD45RO+ cells were sorted as the memory CD4+ T cells. Some clones are missing from TCRdb's copy, which holds only in-frame ones; the method was immunoSEQ multiplex PCR. This table holds 25,000 to 35,000 clones, around 74% found once. Sequencing input: memory CD4+ T cells from blood. The source is an adult in good health and CMV-seronegative. Some clones in this sample may be carry-over from other donors' samples.

This clone was counted a single time. CDR3 coding DNA: TGTGCCTGGAGTGCCGGACAGGGGACGGGGGCAGATACGCAGTATTTT. This encodes CAWSAGQGTGADTQYF. The V and J genes are TRBV30 and TRBJ2-3, with TRBD1 identical over 9 bases. Germline CDR1 and CDR2: GTSNPN and SVGIG (reference sequence). V shed 1 base, J shed 4 bases, and the junction held 9 bases outside the gene matches. The length of the CDR3 is 16 residues.

This clone was recorded a few times. The genes are TRBV19 and TRBJ1-1, with 8 positions matching TRBD1. V gave up 5 bases and J gave up 4 bases; unmatched junction bases: 6. Germline V gives CDR1 LNHDA, CDR2 SQIVND (reference sequence). The CDR3 length is 14 residues. Here the CDR3 reads CASSPRDRITEAFF. Written as DNA, the CDR3 is TGTGCCAGTAGTCCCCGGGACAGGATCACTGAAGCTTTCTTT.

This clone was seen a single time. CDR3: CASSSTGTSGGFGELFF. The CDR3 region has the DNA TGTGCCAGCAGCTCTACTGGGACTAGCGGGGGGTTCGGGGAGCTGTTTTTT. The V call is TRBV7-2, the J call TRBJ2-2; TRBD2 aligns across 15 bases. Germline CDR1 reads SGHTA; CDR2 reads FQGNSA. The V gene end was trimmed by 4 bases and the J gene end by 7 bases; junction bases not matched to a gene: 7. The CDR3 has 17 residues.

The J gene is TRBJ2-7, the V gene TRBV10-2; 10 positions match TRBD1. Per germline, CDR1 WSHSY and CDR2 SAAADI. CDR3 length equals 16 residues. The V and J ends lost 0 bases and 7 bases, in that order; junction bases with no gene match: 9. CDR3 bases: TGCGCCAGCAGTGAGTCGAGGGACAGGGGCTTGGGAGAGCAGTACTTC. Translation: CASSESRDRGLGEQYF.

The chain carries TRBV20-1 and TRBJ1-2; D unclear. The CDR3 is 10 residues long. V was cut by 6 bases and J by 3 bases, with 5 bases left in between. Germline CDR1 reads DFQATT; CDR2 reads SNEGSKA (reference sequence). CDR3 sequence: CSAKDYGYTF. Here the CDR3 DNA reads TGCAGTGCCAAAGACTATGGCTACACCTTC.

The chain uses TRBV7-8 and TRBJ1-1; no clear D. CDR3 length: 16 amino acids. The germline V gene encodes CDR1 SGHVS and CDR2 FQNEAQ. The germline V and J ends were trimmed by 5 bases and 6 bases, with 22 bases remaining between them. CDR3 protein: CASSRRAPGNGAEAFF. The CDR3 coding sequence is TGTGCCAGCAGCCGCCGCGCACCGGGAAATGGAGCTGAAGCTTTCTTT.

The J gene is TRBJ2-2, the V gene TRBV7-8; no clear D gene. This CDR3 has 13 residues. CDR1 SGHVS and CDR2 FQNEAQ come from the germline V gene. The V gene lost 2 bases and the J gene lost 7 bases, with 8 bases spanning the gap. The CDR3 nucleotides are TGTGCCAGCAGCTTATCCGGAAGCGGGGAGCTGTTTTTT. Its translation is CASSLSGSGELFF.

The V and J genes are TRBV5-1 and TRBJ2-1; 7 bases are a match to TRBD1. CDR3 length equals 14 residues. The germline V gene encodes CDR1 SGHRS and CDR2 YFSETQ. The trim removed 3 bases at V and 6 bases at J, leaving 6 bases unmatched. In nucleotides, the CDR3 is TGCGCCAGCAGCTCCCGTCCAGGGGGCAATGAGCAGTTCTTC. This gives the protein CASSSRPGGNEQFF.

This clone was seen just once. The CDR3 DNA sequence: TGTGCCAGCAGCTTAGGGGTCAGAGCGGCGAACACTGAAGCTTTCTTT. It yields the protein CASSLGVRAANTEAFF. V usage is TRBV7-9 and J usage is TRBJ1-1; no reliable D call. The CDR3 runs to 16 residues. Trimming took off 1 base at V and 1 base at J, with 13 bases between the two ends. Germline V gene lookup returns CDR1 SEHNR and CDR2 FQNEAQ (reference sequence).

The chain joins TRBV9 to TRBJ2-2; TRBD1 might be the D (6 bases). Germline V gene data show CDR1 as SGDLS and CDR2 as YYNGEE. This CDR3 is 17 amino acids long. V was clipped by 3 bases and J by 6 bases, with 21 bases between them. The DNA for the CDR3 is TGTGCCAGCAGCGACTTAACCAGTACCACAGGGTCCGGGGAGCTGTTTTTT. Protein: CASSDLTSTTGSGELFF.

The chain recombines TRBV11-3 with TRBJ2-1; D unresolved. This CDR3 is built from 14 residues. CDR1 is SGHNT, CDR2 YENEEA, per germline. Trimming removed 1 base at V and 9 bases at J, with 13 bases between. The CDR3: CASSLVGGPREQFF. CDR3 sequence (DNA): TGTGCCAGCAGCTTAGTCGGCGGACCGCGTGAGCAGTTCTTC.

The gene calls are TRBV4-1 and TRBJ2-3; 11 positions agree with TRBD1. Germline CDR1 MGHRA, CDR2 YSYEKL. J was trimmed by 5 bases and V by 1 base; bases with no gene match: 14. The CDR3 consists of 19 residues. The CDR3 reads CASSQAWGVGQGARDTQYF. The CDR3 DNA follows: TGCGCCAGCAGCCAAGCTTGGGGAGTAGGACAGGGGGCACGAGATACGCAGTATTTT.